Listed here are 7 T cell receptor beta chains from one sample, sequenced in a study of T-cell reconstitution after alpha-beta-depleted transplantation in children. Researchers prepared the TCRbeta library using unique molecular identifiers, the study reports. TCRdb re-analysed the PCR reads in MiXCR, keeping a single row per CDR3 protein. The data hold nearly 350,000 distinct CDR3 sequences, with 15% to 20% observed a single time. The starting material was PBMCs, mostly from graft donor cells, obtained 360 days after TCRalphabeta/CD19-depleted stem cell transplant. These receptors were taken from a male patient aged 2-15 years who had a stem cell transplant for acute lymphoblastic leukemia, so the T cells may come from the graft donor.

The chain uses TRBV4-1 and TRBJ2-7; D unresolved. In germline, CDR1 is MGHRA, CDR2 YSYEKL. CDR3 length: 15 amino acids. Trimming pared 3 bases from V and 2 bases from J, leaving 14 bases between. The CDR3 nucleotides are TGCGCCAGCAGCCAGCTGTCCCAAGGGCCCTACGAGCAGTACTTC. Its protein product is CASSQLSQGPYEQYF.

This clonotype has more than one count but fewer than ten. J is TRBJ1-3 and V is TRBV12-3 or TRBV12-4; D is ambiguous. The V gene lost 5 bases and the J gene lost 0 bases, with 8 bases spanning the gap. This CDR3 comprises 14 residues. CDR3 amino acids: CASSLRASGNTIYF. CDR3 nucleotides: TGTGCCAGCAGTCTTCGGGCCTCTGGAAACACCATATATTTT.

J is TRBJ2-2 and V is TRBV20-1; no clear D. Trimming left V 0 bases short and J 8 bases short, with 7 bases between. The CDR3 is made up of 12 amino acids. Germline-derived CDR1 and CDR2 are DFQATT and SNEGSKA (reference sequence). The CDR3 DNA reads TGCAGTGCTAGAGACCCCTTAGGGGAGCTGTTTTTT. This sequence encodes CSARDPLGELFF.

The chain recombines TRBV29-1 with TRBJ1-2; 8 positions match TRBD1. CDR3 length: 14 residues. V dropped 6 bases and J dropped 5; count of bases not matched to a gene: 11. Germline V CDR1 and CDR2: SQVTM, ANQGSEA. The CDR3 sequence: CSVETGGGLYGYTF. For the CDR3, the DNA is TGCAGCGTGGAAACAGGGGGTGGTTTGTATGGCTACACCTTC.

The chain couples TRBV7-6 to TRBJ2-1; no definite D call. The CDR3 has 15 amino acids. Per the germline V gene, CDR1 is SGHVS and CDR2 is FNYEAQ. V lost 5 bases and J lost 2, with 13 bases in between. Here the CDR3 DNA reads TGTGCCAGCAGCCCTCAGGTTGTCCCCTACAATGAGCAGTTCTTC. Translation gives CASSPQVVPYNEQFF.

This clonotype was found once. A junction end diverges from the germline sequence, so it may reflect a read error. The chain links TRBV19 to TRBJ1-1; D is ambiguous. Germline V gene data show CDR1 as LNHDA and CDR2 as SQIVND (reference sequence). The CDR3 length is 11 residues. For the CDR3, the DNA is TGTGCCAGTAGTATAGGTCAGACGCGTCACTTT. Translated, it gives CASSIGQTRHF.

This clonotype was seen more than once but under ten times. The genes are TRBV4-1 and TRBJ2-5; D is undetermined. The V end lost 5 bases, the J end lost 2 bases, and 15 bases lay between the germline ends. The germline V gene has CDR1 MGHRA and CDR2 YSYEKL. The CDR3 runs 15 residues. The chain's CDR3 is CASSLEGIRQETQYF. For the CDR3, the DNA is TGCGCCAGCAGCTTAGAAGGTATTAGACAAGAGACCCAGTACTTC.